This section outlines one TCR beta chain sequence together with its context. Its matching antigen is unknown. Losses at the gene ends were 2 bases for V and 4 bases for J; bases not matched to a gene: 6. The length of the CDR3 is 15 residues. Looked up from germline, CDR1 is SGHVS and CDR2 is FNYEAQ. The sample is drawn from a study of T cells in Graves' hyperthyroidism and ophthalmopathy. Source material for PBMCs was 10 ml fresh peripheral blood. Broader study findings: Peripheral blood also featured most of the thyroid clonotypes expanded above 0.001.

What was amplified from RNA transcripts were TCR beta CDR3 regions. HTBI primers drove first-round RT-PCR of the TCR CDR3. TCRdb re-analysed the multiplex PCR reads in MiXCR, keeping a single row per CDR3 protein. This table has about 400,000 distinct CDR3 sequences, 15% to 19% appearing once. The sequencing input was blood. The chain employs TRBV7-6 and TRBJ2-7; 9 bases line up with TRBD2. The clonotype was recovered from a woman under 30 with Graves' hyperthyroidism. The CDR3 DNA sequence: TGTGCCAGCAGCTTAAGGGCTAGCGGGATTTACGAGCAGTACTTC. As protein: CASSLRASGIYEQYF. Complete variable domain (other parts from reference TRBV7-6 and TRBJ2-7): GAGVSQSPRYKVTKRGQDVALRCDPISGHVSLYWYRQALGQGPEFLTYFNYEAQQDKSGLPNDRFSAERPEGSISTLTIQRTEQRDSAMYRCASSLRASGIYEQYFGPGTRLTVT.